The clone carrying this T cell receptor beta chain was counted once. This sample was included in a study of T-cell memory formation after mild COVID-19. One entry per CDR3 protein, called by TCRdb with MiXCR from the 5' RACE reads. The table shows about 320,000 distinct CDR3 sequences, with around an eighth occurring only once. J lost 0 bases, V lost 2 bases, and 1 base had no gene match. In germline, CDR1 is SNHLY, CDR2 FYNNEI. This CDR3 contains 15 residues. The receptor comes from a man aged 18 to 29 who had mild COVID-19 (a few samples of this study predate the infection). Cell type and time point are not known. This chain joins TRBV2 and TRBJ1-1; TRBD1 matches at 9 bases. Sequencing used PBMCs or a T cell subset sorted from them (not recorded which). CDR3 sequence (DNA): TGTGCCAGCAGTGAACGGACAGGGGTGAACACTGAAGCTTTCTTT. It yields the protein CASSERTGVNTEAFF. Combining the CDR3 with reference TRBV2 and TRBJ1-1 gives the whole variable domain EPEVTQTPSHQVTQMGQEVILRCVPISNHLYFYWYRQILGQKVEFLVSFYNNEISEKSEIFDDQFSVERPDGSNFTLKIRSTKLEDSAMYFCASSERTGVNTEAFFGQGTRLTVV.